This T cell receptor beta chain emerged from a study of blood T cell repertoires in COVID-19. Background on the study: Samples representing acute and convalescent COVID-19 were sourced from the United States, Italy and Spain. Nucleic acid was either cDNA or gDNA, and it came from T cells, B-cell-depleted T cells, or PBMCs.

The germline V gene has CDR1 LNHDA and CDR2 SQIVND (reference sequence). V shed 5 bases, J shed 7 bases, and the junction held 17 bases outside the gene matches. CDR3 length: 16 amino acids. Original handling: Reference gene primers were amplified, and this amplification served to estimate nucleated cell counts. Sequencing used immunoSEQ multiplex PCR; TCRdb keeps in-frame clones, though not all of them. V, J and clone size are taken as reported in that table, and D and trimming were inferred from the DNA itself. The repertoire has under 150,000 clones, around four fifths of them found once; the top ten carry 35% to 45%.

This chain connects TRBV19 to TRBJ2-7, with 7 bases matching TRBD2. The sample was peripheral blood. The TCR sequence derives from a human donor in a cohort sampled during active COVID-19. The CDR3 DNA is TGTGCCAGTAGTCCGGGTGTTGTGGGACTACCCCTGGAGCAGTACTTC. Residues: CASSPGVVGLPLEQYF. Based on the CDR3 plus reference TRBV19 and TRBJ2-7, the full variable domain is DGGITQSPKYLFRKEGQNVTLSCEQNLNHDAMYWYRQDPGQGLRLIYYSQIVNDFQKGDIAEGYSVSREKKESFPLTVTSAQKNPTAFYLCASSPGVVGLPLEQYFGPGTRLTVT.